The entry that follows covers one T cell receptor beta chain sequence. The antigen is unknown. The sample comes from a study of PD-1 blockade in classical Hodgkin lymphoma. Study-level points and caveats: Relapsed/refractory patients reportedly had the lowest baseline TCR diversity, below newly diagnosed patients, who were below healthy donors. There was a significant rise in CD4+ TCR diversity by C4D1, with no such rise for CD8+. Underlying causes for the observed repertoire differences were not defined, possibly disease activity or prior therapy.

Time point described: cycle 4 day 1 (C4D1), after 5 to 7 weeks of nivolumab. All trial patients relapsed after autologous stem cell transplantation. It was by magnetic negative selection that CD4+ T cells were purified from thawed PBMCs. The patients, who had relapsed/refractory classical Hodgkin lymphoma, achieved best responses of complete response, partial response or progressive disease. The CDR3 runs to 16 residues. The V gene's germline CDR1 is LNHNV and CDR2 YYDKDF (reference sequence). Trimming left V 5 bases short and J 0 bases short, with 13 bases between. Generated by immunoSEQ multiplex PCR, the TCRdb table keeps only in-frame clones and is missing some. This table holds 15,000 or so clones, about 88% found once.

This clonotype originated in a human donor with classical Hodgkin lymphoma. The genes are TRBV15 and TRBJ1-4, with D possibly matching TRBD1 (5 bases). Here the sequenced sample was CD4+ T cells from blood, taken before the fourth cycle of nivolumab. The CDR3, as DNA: TGTGCCACCAGCCGCCCGGGGACTGCAACTAATGAAAAACTGTTTTTT. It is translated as CATSRPGTATNEKLFF.